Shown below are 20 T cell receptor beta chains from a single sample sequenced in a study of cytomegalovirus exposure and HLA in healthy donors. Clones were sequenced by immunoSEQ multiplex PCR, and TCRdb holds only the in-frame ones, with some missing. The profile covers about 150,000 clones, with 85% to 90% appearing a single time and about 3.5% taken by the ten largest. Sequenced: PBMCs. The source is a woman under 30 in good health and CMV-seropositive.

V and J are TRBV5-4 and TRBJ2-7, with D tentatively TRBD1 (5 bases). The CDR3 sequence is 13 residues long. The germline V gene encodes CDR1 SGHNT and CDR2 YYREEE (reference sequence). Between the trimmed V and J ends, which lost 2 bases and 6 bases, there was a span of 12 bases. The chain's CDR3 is CASSFIRGLEQYF. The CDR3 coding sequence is TGTGCCAGCAGCTTCATAAGGGGCCTCGAGCAGTACTTC.

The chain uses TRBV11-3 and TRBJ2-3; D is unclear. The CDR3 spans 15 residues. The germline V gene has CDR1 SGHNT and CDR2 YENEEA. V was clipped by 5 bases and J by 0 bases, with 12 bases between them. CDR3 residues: CASSLGEVSTDTQYF. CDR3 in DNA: TGTGCCAGCAGCCTGGGTGAGGTGAGCACAGATACGCAGTATTTT.

The CDR3 spells CSAKGGADEQFF. CDR3 bases: TGCAGCGCTAAGGGGGGGGCGGATGAGCAGTTCTTC. The chain joins TRBV29-1 to TRBJ2-1; the D gene is possibly TRBD2 (7 bases). The V end lost 7 bases, the J end lost 8 bases, and 15 bases lay between the germline ends. Germline CDR1 and CDR2: SQVTM and ANQGSEA. The CDR3 loop spans 12 amino acids.

The DNA of the CDR3 is TGTGCCAGCAGCTTAGGCCAACTCTACGAGCAGTACTTC. It codes for CASSLGQLYEQYF. J is TRBJ2-7 and V is TRBV11-3, with D unresolved. This CDR3 is built from 13 residues. Trimming removed 1 base from V and 3 bases from J, with 7 bases in between. CDR1 is SGHNT, CDR2 YENEEA, per germline.

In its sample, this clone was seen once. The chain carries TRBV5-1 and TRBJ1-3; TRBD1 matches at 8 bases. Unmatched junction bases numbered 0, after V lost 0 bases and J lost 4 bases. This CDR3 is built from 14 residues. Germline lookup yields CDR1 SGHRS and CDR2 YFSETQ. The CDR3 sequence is CASSLGDRGNTIYF. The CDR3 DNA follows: TGCGCCAGCAGCTTGGGGGACAGGGGAAACACCATATATTTT.

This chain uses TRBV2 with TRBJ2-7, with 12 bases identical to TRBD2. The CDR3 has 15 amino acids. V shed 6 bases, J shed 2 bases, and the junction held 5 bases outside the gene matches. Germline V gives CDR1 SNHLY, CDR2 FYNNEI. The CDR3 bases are TGTGCCAGCAGATGGACTAGCGGGACGACCTACGAGCAGTACTTC. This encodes CASRWTSGTTYEQYF.

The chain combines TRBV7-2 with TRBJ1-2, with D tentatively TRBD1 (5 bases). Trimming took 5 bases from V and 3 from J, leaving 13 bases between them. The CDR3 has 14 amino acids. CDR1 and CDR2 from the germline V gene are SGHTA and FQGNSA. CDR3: CASSQGGAYYGYTF. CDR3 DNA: TGTGCCAGCAGCCAGGGAGGGGCTTACTATGGCTACACCTTC.

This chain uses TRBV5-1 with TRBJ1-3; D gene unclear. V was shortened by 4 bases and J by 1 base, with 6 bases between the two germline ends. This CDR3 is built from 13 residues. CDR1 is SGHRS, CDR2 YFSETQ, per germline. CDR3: CASSPLSGNTIYF. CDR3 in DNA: TGCGCCAGCAGCCCTTTATCTGGAAACACCATATATTTT.

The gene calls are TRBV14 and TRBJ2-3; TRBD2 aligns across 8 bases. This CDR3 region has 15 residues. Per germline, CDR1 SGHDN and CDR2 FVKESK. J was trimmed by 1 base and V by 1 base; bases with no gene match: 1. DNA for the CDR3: TGTGCCAGCAGCCAAGGAGCGGGAGGCACAGATACGCAGTATTTT. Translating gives CASSQGAGGTDTQYF. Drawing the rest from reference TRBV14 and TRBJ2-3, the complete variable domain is EAGVTQFPSHSVIEKGQTVTLRCDPISGHDNLYWYRRVMGKEIKFLLHFVKESKQDESGMPNNRFLAERTGGTYSTLKVQPAELEDSGVYFCASSQGAGGTDTQYFGPGTRLTVL.

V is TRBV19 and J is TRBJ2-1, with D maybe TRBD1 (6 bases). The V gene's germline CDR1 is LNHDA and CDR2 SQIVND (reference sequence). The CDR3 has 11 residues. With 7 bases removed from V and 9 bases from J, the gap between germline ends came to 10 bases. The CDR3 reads CASNQGSEQFF. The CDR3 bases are TGTGCCAGTAACCAGGGGAGTGAGCAGTTCTTC.

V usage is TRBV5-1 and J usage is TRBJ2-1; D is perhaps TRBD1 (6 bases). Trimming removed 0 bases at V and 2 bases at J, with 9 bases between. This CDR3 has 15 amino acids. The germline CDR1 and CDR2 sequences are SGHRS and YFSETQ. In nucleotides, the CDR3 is TGCGCCAGCAGCTTGGGAACAGGGCCCTACAATGAGCAGTTCTTC. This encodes CASSLGTGPYNEQFF.

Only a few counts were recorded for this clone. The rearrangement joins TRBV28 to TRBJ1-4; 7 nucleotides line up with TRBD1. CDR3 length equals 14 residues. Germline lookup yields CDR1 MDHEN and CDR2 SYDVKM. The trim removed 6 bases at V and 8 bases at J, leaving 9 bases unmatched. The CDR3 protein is CASSPQGTGEKLFF. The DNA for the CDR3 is TGTGCCAGCAGCCCACAGGGGACTGGGGAAAAACTGTTTTTT.

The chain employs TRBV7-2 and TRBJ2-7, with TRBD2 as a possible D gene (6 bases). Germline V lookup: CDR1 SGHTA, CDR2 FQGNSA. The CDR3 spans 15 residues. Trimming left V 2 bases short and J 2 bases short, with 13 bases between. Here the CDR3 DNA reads TGTGCCAGCAGCTTAATTGGCGCGGGGACCTACGAGCAGTACTTC. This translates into CASSLIGAGTYEQYF.

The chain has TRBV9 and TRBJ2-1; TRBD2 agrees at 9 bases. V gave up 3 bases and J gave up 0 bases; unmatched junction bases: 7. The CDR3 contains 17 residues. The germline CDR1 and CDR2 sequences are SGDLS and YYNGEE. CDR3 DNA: TGTGCCAGCAGCGGGGGCAGCGGGAGGAGCTCCTACAATGAGCAGTTCTTC. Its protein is CASSGGSGRSSYNEQFF.

The CDR3 spells CASRPDRGGSNQPQHF. The CDR3, as DNA: TGTGCCAGCAGACCCGACCGGGGAGGCAGCAATCAGCCCCAGCATTTT. The chain has TRBV27 and TRBJ1-5, with D unclear. This CDR3 has 16 amino acids. Trimming stripped 6 bases from V and 1 base from J, with 16 bases between. Germline V CDR1 and CDR2: MNHEY, SMNVEV (reference sequence).

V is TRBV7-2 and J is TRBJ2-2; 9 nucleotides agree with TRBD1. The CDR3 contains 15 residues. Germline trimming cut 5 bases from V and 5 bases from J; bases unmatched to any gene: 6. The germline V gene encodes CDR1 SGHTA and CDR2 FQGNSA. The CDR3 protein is CASSKTGTGTGELFF. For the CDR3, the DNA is TGTGCCAGCAGCAAAACCGGGACAGGGACCGGGGAGCTGTTTTTT.

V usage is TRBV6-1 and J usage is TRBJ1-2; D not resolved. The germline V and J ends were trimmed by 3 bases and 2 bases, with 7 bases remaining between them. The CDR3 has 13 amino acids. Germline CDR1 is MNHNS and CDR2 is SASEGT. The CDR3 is CASSERPNYGYTF. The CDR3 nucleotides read TGTGCCAGCAGTGAGAGGCCCAACTATGGCTACACCTTC.

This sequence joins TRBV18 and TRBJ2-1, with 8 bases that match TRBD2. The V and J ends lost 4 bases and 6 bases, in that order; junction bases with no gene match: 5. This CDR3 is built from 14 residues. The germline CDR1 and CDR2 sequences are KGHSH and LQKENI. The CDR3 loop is CASSLPAGGNEQFF. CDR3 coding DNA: TGTGCCAGCTCACTACCCGCGGGGGGCAATGAGCAGTTCTTC.

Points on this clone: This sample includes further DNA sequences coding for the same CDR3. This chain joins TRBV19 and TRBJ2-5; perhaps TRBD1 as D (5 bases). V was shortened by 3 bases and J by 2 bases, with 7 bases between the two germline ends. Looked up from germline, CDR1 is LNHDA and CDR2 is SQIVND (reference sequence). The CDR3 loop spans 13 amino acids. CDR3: CASSMTEQETQYF. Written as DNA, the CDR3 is TGTGCCAGTAGTATGACAGAACAAGAGACCCAGTACTTC.

CDR3 DNA sequence: TGTGCCAGCTCACCACAAAATAGGGAGAACGGCGAGCAGTACTTC. Its protein is CASSPQNRENGEQYF. The chain combines TRBV18 with TRBJ2-7; D may be TRBD2 (5 bases). The CDR3 sequence is 15 residues long. Per the germline V gene, CDR1 is KGHSH and CDR2 is LQKENI. V lost 1 base to trimming and J lost 6 bases, with 16 bases between them.